The text below deals with one T cell receptor (beta chain). This clone's antigen is unknown. The sample holds no much larger clone one base away, and base qualities are not on file. Participants in the prospective study were enrolled through a virtual design, were aged roughly 18 to 100 years, and lived in under 25 United States geographic areas. To assign participants to cohorts, the prospective study relied on clinical history that participants themselves reported in a screening survey and a study questionnaire. For ImmuneRACE Cohort 3, a participant was defined as recovered based on two consecutive negative NP/OP PCR tests, clearance by a healthcare professional, or resolution of symptoms. Each participant in the prospective study had whole blood, serum and a nasopharyngeal or oropharyngeal swab collected by mobile phlebotomists. Prospective study participants could optionally give additional blood draws and questionnaires over a roughly two-month period. Before DNA extraction, blood samples from the prospective study were shipped at room temperature or frozen.

TCRbeta CDR3 regions were amplified from genomic DNA by means of the immunoSEQ Assay, a bias-controlled multiplex PCR. For the original study's pipeline: The number of nucleated cells in each sample was estimated from the amplification of reference gene primers within the assay. To quantify the absolute abundance of each unique TCRbeta CDR3 rearrangement, sequence reads were collapsed and filtered. For each sample, productive Simpson clonality was calculated as the square root of Simpson's diversity index across productive rearrangements. As stored in TCRdb, this immuneACCESS dataset retains in-frame rearrangements with V and J assigned. A fraction of the clones does not appear; measured against another copy, unresolved V genes explain less than half of the discrepancy, and the remainder lacks a known reason. The V and J calls and clone size are taken from that table; D and trimming were inferred from the DNA. In all, the sample holds 150,000 to 200,000 clones, and about 80% of those were seen once. Together, the top ten hold 3% to 3.5% of the sample.

The record originates from a study of blood T cell repertoires in COVID-19 (dated by TCRdb to about 2020). Background on the whole study: Collaborator samples came from the United States, Italy and Spain and covered acute and convalescent phases of COVID-19. Samples came from the ongoing ImmuneRACE study (first 160 participants) plus 1,254 subjects from 6 global collaborators. Where available, HLA class I and class II types were obtained from metadata supplied by the sample provider rather than from assay-based typing. A freely available public database, intended as a resource for researchers studying the immune response to SARS-CoV-2, is where the repertoires were released. The material from the prospective study consisted of cDNA or gDNA derived from T cells, B-cell-depleted T cells, or PBMCs. Subjects who had been exposed to COVID-19, were actively infected with it, or had recovered from it provided the deeply sampled blood TCRbeta repertoires that made up the dataset. A de-identified subject ID, COVID-19 status, age in years and sex were almost always included in the sample metadata.

What the work shows at the level of the full study, not this receptor alone: The quantity of clinical and demographic metadata differed by source and by participant and was supplied without curation.

The CDR3 holds 14 amino acids from the cysteine to the phenylalanine. Only the CDR3 region is kept as DNA, spanning 42 bases read in frame from base 1. Trimming removed 7 bases from V and 0 bases from J, leaving 10 bases between the germline ends. Sequences MNHEY (CDR1) and SVGAGI (CDR2) are obtained from the germline V gene. The TCR sequence derives from a woman aged 55-70 years who had recovered from COVID-19. Input material: PBMCs or T cells enriched from blood (not recorded which). This receptor chain uses TRBV6-5 and TRBJ1-5, with the D segment identity uncertain. The CDR3 reads CASMAGYSNQPQHF. The nucleotide sequence reads TGTGCCAGCATGGCGGGATATAGCAATCAGCCCCAGCATTTT.